This TCR beta chain came from a study of T cells in Graves' hyperthyroidism and ophthalmopathy. Study observations and caveats: A median around 6.8 months before onset, the model predicted ophthalmopathy.

In patients aged 18 to 65, hyperthyroidism was newly diagnosed, with duration under 2 months. Sample collection date corresponds to first hyperthyroidism diagnosis, prior to any ophthalmopathy symptoms. PBMCs were obtained from approximately 10 ml fresh peripheral blood. The CDR3 loop spans 15 amino acids. CDR1 and CDR2 (germline): SGDLS, YYNGEE. V shed 4 bases and J 5 bases; nucleotides not matched to a gene: 5. With regard to this clonotype: No antigen is known for it.

The TCR beta CDR3 regions underwent amplification using RNA transcripts as the source. HTBI primers drove first-round RT-PCR of the TCR CDR3. MiXCR was run by TCRdb on the multiplex PCR reads, yielding one entry per CDR3 protein. The sample contains about 300,000 distinct CDR3 sequences, 13% of which appear only once. This chain uses TRBV9 with TRBJ2-7; 14 nucleotides align to TRBD2. The sequencing input was blood. The receptor was isolated from a woman under 40 with Graves' hyperthyroidism that later progressed to Graves' ophthalmopathy. CDR3 sequence reads: CASSKTSGRGDEQYF. DNA for the CDR3: TGTGCCAGCAGCAAGACTAGCGGGAGGGGAGACGAGCAGTACTTC. Full variable domain (missing parts from reference TRBV9 and TRBJ2-7): DSGVTQTPKHLITATGQRVTLRCSPRSGDLSVYWYQQSLDQGLQFLIQYYNGEERAKGNILERFSAQQFPDLHSELNLSSLELGDSALYFCASSKTSGRGDEQYFGPGTRLTVT.